This TCR beta chain was recovered during a study of spatial heterogeneity in lung cancer. This clonotype has only a few counts. Its antigen is unknown. Sample time point: sample taken at primary tumor resection. Whole RNA from tumor, nontumor lung or frozen PBMC was sequenced unsorted. TCRdb reanalysed the 5' RACE reads using MiXCR and keeps one entry per CDR3 protein. The sample comprises roughly 79,000 distinct CDR3 sequences, around 12% of which are singletons, and under 5.5% rests with the top ten. General study points: Ubiquitous expanded tumor TCRs were observed in blood more at resection than follow-up.

Germline CDR1 is LNHDA and CDR2 is SQIVND (reference sequence). This CDR3 contains 14 residues. V lost 6 bases to trimming and J lost 4 bases; unmatched junction nucleotides: 7. This TCR was recovered from a male donor with early-stage non-small cell lung cancer. This chain joins TRBV19 and TRBJ2-5; 8 nucleotides agree with TRBD2. This specimen was PBMCs, taken at surgery. Written as DNA, the CDR3 is TGTGCCAGTAGCCTGGGTCTAGCGGGAGAGACCCAGTACTTC. Protein: CASSLGLAGETQYF.